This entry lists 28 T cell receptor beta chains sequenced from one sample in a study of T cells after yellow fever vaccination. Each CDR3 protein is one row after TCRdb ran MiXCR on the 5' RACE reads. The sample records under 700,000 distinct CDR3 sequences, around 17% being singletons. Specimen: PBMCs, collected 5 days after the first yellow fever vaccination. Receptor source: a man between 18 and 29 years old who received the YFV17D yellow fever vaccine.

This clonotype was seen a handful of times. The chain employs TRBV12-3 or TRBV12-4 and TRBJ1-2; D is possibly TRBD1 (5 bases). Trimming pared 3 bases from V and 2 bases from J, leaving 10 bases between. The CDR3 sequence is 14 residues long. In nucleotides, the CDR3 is TGTGCCAGCAGTTTTGGGGGAAGGAACTATGGCTACACCTTC. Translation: CASSFGGRNYGYTF.

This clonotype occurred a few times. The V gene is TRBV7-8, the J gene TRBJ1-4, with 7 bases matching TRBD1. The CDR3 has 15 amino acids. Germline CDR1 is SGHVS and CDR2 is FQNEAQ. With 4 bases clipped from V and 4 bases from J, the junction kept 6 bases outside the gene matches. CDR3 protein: CASSSQTGINEKLFF. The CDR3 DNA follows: TGTGCCAGCAGCTCCCAGACAGGGATTAATGAAAAACTGTTTTTT.

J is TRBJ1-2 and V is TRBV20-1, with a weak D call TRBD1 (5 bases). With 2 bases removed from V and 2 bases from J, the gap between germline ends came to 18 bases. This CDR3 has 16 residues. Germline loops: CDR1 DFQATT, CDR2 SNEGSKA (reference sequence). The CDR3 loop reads CSARSRGGGRNYGYTF. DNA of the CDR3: TGCAGTGCTAGATCTAGGGGTGGGGGAAGGAACTATGGCTACACCTTC.

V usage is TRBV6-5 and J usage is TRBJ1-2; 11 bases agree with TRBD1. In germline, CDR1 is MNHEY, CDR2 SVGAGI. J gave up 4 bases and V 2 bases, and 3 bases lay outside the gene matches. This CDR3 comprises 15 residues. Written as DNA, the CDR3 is TGTGCCAGCAGTTACGGGACAGGGGGTGCCTATGGCTACACCTTC. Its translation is CASSYGTGGAYGYTF.

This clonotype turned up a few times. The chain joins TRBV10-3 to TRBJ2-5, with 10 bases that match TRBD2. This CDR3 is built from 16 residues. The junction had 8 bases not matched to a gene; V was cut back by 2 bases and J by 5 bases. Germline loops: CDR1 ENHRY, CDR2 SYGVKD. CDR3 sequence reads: CAISESLAGGRETQYF. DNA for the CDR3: TGTGCCATCAGTGAGAGCTTAGCGGGGGGTCGGGAGACCCAGTACTTC.

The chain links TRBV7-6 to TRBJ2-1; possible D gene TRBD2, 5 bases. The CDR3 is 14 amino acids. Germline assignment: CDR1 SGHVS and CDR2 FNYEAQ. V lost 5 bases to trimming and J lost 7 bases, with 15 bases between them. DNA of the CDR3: TGTGCCAGCAGCATTACGATTCGGGATAATGAGCAGTTCTTC. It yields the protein CASSITIRDNEQFF.

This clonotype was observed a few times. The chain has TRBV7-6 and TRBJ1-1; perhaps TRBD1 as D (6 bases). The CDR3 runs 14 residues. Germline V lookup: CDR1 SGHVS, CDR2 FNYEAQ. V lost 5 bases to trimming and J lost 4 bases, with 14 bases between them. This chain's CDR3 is CASSPAGVGTEAFF. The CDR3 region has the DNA TGTGCCAGCAGCCCCGCAGGGGTGGGCACTGAAGCTTTCTTT. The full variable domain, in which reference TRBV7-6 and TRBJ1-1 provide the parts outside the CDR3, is GAGVSQSPRYKVTKRGQDVALRCDPISGHVSLYWYRQALGQGPEFLTYFNYEAQQDKSGLPNDRFSAERPEGSISTLTIQRTEQRDSAMYRCASSPAGVGTEAFFGQGTRLTVV.

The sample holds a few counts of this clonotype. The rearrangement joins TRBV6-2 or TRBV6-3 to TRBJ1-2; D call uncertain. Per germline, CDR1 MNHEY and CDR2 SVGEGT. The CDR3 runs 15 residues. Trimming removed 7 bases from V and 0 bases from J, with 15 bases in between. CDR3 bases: TGTGCCAGCACCTCGTACGAGTCTTCTAACTATGGCTACACCTTC. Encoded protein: CASTSYESSNYGYTF.

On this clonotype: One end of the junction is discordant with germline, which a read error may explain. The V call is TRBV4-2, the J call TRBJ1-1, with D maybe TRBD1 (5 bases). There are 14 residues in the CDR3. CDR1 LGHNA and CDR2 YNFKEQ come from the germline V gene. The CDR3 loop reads CASSQVRDPEGAFF. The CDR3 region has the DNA TGTGCCAGCAGTCAAGTCCGGGACCCCGAAGGGGCTTTCTTT.

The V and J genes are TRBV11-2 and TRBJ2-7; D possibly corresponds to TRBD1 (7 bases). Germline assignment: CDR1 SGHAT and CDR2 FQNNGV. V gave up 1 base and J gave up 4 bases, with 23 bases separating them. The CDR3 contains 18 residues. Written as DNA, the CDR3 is TGTGCCAGCAGCTTAGGTGATGGAGGGGGCGGGTATGGGTACGAGCAGTACTTC. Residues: CASSLGDGGGGYGYEQYF.

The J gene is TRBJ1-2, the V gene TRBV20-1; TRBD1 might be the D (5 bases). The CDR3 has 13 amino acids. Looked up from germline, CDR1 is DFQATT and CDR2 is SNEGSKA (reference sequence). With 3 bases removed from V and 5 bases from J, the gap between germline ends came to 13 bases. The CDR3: CSASRERRYGYTF. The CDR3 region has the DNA TGCAGTGCTAGCAGGGAGCGCCGATATGGCTACACCTTC.

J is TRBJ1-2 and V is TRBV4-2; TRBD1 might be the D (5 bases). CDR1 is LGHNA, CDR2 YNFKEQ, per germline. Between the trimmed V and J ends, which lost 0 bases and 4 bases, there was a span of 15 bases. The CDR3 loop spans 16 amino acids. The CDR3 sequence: CASSQDGTGDGYGYTF. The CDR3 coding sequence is TGTGCCAGCAGCCAAGATGGGACGGGGGATGGCTATGGCTACACCTTC.

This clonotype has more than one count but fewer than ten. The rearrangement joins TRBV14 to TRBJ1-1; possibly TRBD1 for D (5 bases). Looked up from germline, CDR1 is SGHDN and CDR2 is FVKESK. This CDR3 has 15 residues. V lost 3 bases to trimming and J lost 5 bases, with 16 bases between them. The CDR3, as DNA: TGTGCCAGCAGCCACCCGACAGAAAAGGTAACTGAAGCTTTCTTT. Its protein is CASSHPTEKVTEAFF. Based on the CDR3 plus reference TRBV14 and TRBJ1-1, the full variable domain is EAGVTQFPSHSVIEKGQTVTLRCDPISGHDNLYWYRRVMGKEIKFLLHFVKESKQDESGMPNNRFLAERTGGTYSTLKVQPAELEDSGVYFCASSHPTEKVTEAFFGQGTRLTVV.

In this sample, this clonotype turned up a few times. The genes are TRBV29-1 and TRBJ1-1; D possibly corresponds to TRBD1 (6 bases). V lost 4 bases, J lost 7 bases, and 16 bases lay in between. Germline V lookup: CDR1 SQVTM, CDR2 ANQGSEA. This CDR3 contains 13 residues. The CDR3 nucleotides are TGCAGCGTTGTACAGGGAAGTGGTGGTGAAGCTTTCTTT. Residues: CSVVQGSGGEAFF.

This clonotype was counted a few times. The DNA of the CDR3 is TGTGCCAGCAGCTTGGACTATACCTACGAGCAGTACTTC. Its translation is CASSLDYTYEQYF. This chain joins TRBV7-2 and TRBJ2-7; TRBD2 is a possible D gene (6 bases). With 3 bases removed from V and 2 bases from J, the gap between germline ends came to 8 bases. The CDR3 length is 13 residues. Looked up from germline, CDR1 is SGHTA and CDR2 is FQGNSA.

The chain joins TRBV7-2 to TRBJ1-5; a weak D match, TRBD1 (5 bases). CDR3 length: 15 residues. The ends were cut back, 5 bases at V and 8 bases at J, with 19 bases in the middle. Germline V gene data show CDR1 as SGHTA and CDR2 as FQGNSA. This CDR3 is CASSRQSGDGEPQHF. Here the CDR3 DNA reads TGTGCCAGCAGCCGTCAATCGGGGGACGGAGAGCCCCAGCATTTT.

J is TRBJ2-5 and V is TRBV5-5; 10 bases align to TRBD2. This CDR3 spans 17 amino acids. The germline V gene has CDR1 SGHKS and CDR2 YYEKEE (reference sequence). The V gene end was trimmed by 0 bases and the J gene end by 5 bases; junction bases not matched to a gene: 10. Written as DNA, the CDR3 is TGTGCCAGCAGCTTGGCCTTGGCTAGCGGGGGCCGGGAGACCCAGTACTTC. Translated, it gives CASSLALASGGRETQYF.

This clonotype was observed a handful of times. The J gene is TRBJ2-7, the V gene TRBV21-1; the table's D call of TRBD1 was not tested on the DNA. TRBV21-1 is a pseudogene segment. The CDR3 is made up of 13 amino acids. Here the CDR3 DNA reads TGTGCCAGCAGAGGGACAGCGGGGTACGAGCAGTACTTC. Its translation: CASRGTAGYEQYF.

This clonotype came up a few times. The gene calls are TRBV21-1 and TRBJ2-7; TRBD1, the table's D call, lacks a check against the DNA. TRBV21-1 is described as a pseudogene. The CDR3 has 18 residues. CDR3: CASSKITNRGQSFSEQYF. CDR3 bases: TGTGCCAGCAGCAAGATAACGAACAGGGGGCAAAGTTTTTCCGAGCAGTACTTC.

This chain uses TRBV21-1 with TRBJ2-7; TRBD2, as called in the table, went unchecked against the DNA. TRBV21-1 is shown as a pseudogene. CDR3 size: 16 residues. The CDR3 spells CASTQTEGLSSHEQYV. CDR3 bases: TGTGCCAGCACACAAACTGAGGGACTGTCCTCCCACGAGCAGTACGTC.

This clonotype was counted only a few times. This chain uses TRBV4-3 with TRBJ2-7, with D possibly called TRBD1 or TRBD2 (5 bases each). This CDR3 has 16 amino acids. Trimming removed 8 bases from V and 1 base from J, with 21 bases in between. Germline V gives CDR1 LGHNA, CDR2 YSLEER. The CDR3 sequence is CASPSPGPFSSYEQYV. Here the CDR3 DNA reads TGCGCCAGCCCGTCCCCGGGACCGTTTAGTTCCTACGAGCAGTACGTC.

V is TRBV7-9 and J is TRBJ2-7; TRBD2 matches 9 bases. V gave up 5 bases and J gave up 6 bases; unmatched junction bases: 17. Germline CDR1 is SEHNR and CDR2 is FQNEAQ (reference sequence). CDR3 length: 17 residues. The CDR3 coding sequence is TGTGCCAGCAGCACCCTCATTGGAGCGGGGGGCATAGGCGAGCAGTACTTC. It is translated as CASSTLIGAGGIGEQYF.

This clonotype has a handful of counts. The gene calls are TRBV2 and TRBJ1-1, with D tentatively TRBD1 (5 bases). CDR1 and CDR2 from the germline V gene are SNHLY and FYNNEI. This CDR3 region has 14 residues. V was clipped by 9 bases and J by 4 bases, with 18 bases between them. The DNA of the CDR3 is TGTGCCAGACTATCCCGTCTGAGGGGCACTGAAGCTTTCTTT. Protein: CARLSRLRGTEAFF. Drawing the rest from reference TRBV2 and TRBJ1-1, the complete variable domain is EPEVTQTPSHQVTQMGQEVILRCVPISNHLYFYWYRQILGQKVEFLVSFYNNEISEKSEIFDDQFSVERPDGSNFTLKIRSTKLEDSAMYFCARLSRLRGTEAFFGQGTRLTVV.

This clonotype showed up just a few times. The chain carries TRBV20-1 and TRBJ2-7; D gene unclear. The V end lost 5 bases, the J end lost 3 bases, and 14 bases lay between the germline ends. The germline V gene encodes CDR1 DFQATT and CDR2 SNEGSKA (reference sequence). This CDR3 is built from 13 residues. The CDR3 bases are TGCAGTGCTTATAATTCAGGATTCTACGAGCAGTACTTC. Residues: CSAYNSGFYEQYF.

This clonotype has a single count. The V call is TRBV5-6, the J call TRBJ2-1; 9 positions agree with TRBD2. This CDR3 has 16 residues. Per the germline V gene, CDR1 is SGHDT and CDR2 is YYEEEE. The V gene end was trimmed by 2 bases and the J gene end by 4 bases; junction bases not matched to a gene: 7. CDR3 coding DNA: TGTGCCAGCAGCTTAATTGGCGGGGGGGCATACAATGAGCAGTTCTTC. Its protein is CASSLIGGGAYNEQFF. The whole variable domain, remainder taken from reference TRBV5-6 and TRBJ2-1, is DAGVTQSPTHLIKTRGQQVTLRCSPKSGHDTVSWYQQALGQGPQFIFQYYEEEERQRGNFPDRFSGHQFPNYSSELNVNALLLGDSALYLCASSLIGGGAYNEQFFGPGTRLTVL.

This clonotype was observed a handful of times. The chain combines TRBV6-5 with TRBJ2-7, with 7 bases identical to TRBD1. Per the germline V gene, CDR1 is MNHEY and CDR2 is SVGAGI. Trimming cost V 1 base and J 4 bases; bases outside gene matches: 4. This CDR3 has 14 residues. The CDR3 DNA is TGTGCCAGCAGTTACTTTTCACAGGGGTACGAGCAGTACTTC. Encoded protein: CASSYFSQGYEQYF.

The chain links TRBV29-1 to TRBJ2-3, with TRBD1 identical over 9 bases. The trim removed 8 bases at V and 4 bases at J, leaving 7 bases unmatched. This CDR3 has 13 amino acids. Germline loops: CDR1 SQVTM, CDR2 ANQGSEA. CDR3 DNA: TGCAGCTTTGTGGGACAGGGCGCAGATACGCAGTATTTT. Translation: CSFVGQGADTQYF.

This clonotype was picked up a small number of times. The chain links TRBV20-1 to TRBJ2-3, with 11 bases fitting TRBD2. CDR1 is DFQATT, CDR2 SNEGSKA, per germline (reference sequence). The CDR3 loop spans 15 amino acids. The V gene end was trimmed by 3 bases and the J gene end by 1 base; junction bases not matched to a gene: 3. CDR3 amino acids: CSASLAGGGTDTQYF. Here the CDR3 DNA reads TGCAGTGCTAGCCTAGCGGGGGGTGGCACAGATACGCAGTATTTT.